Following are 12 T cell receptor beta chains from one sample sequenced in a study of T cell clonotyping in hematopoietic cell transplantation. Data came from immunoSEQ multiplex PCR; TCRdb stores just in-frame clones and leaves some out. The sample yields approximately 7,000 clones, just under 90% seen once. The material sequenced was PBMCs, taken 100 days after allogeneic stem cell transplant. The receptors were gathered from a male patient aged 50 to 60 who had an allogeneic stem cell transplant from a related donor, so the T cells may come from the graft donor. Some clones in this sample may be carry-over from other donors' samples.

As concerns this clone: Its ends do not fully match the called genes, so a read error is possible. This chain connects TRBV7-6 to TRBJ2-2; the D gene is possibly TRBD2 (6 bases). In germline, CDR1 is SGHVS, CDR2 FNYEAQ. The CDR3 runs 17 residues. The CDR3, as DNA: TGTGCCAGCAGATTAGACGTCGGGGGTTCGAACACCGGGGAGCTGTTTTTT. Residues: CASRLDVGGSNTGELFF. Filled out from reference TRBV7-6 and TRBJ2-2, the complete variable domain reads GAGVSQSPRYKVTKRGQDVALRCDPISGHVSLYWYRQALGQGPEFLTYFNYEAQQDKSGLPNDRFSAERPEGSISTLTIQRTEQRDSAMYRCASRLDVGGSNTGELFFGEGSRLTVL.

The chain couples TRBV2 to TRBJ1-5, with D uncertain. The CDR3 is 13 amino acids. V lost 6 bases, J lost 3 bases, and 9 bases lay in between. Looked up from germline, CDR1 is SNHLY and CDR2 is FYNNEI. CDR3 region: CASSVRFNQPQHF. Here the CDR3 DNA reads TGTGCCAGCAGCGTCAGGTTCAATCAGCCCCAGCATTTT. Together with reference TRBV2 and TRBJ1-5, the CDR3 gives the full variable domain: EPEVTQTPSHQVTQMGQEVILRCVPISNHLYFYWYRQILGQKVEFLVSFYNNEISEKSEIFDDQFSVERPDGSNFTLKIRSTKLEDSAMYFCASSVRFNQPQHFGDGTRLSIL.

This chain uses TRBV6-1 with TRBJ1-2, with 7 bases fitting TRBD1. The CDR3 runs 15 residues. Germline CDR1 and CDR2: MNHNS and SASEGT. The ends lost 3 bases at V and 5 bases at J; junction bases unmatched: 9. In DNA form, the CDR3 reads TGTGCCAGCAGTGACGGGTTAAACAGGGGATATGGCTACACCTTC. It is translated as CASSDGLNRGYGYTF.

The chain recombines TRBV6-6 with TRBJ2-3; 7 nucleotides match TRBD2. The CDR3 has 12 amino acids. After removal of 0 bases from V and 9 bases from J, the junction contained 0 bases not matched to a gene. The germline gives CDR1 MNHNY, CDR2 SVGAGI (reference sequence). Here the CDR3 DNA reads TGTGCCAGCAGTTACTCTAGCGGGACGCAGTATTTT. Translated, it gives CASSYSSGTQYF.

V is TRBV28 and J is TRBJ1-2; TRBD1 matches at 9 bases. Germline loops: CDR1 MDHEN, CDR2 SYDVKM. CDR3 length: 13 residues. The V segment lost 5 bases and the J segment 7 bases; nucleotides outside the gene matches: 5. The CDR3 loop reads CASSLGQGGGYTF. CDR3 nucleotide sequence: TGTGCCAGCAGTCTGGGACAGGGCGGTGGCTACACCTTC.

The rearrangement joins TRBV30 to TRBJ2-2; D gene uncertain. CDR3 size: 13 residues. In germline, CDR1 is GTSNPN, CDR2 SVGIG (reference sequence). Trimming took off 0 bases at V and 1 base at J, with 3 bases between the two ends. CDR3: CAWSVWNTGELFF. CDR3 DNA: TGTGCCTGGAGTGTTTGGAACACCGGGGAGCTGTTTTTT.

This chain links TRBV19 with TRBJ1-5, with D possibly being TRBD1 (5 bases). Trimming cost V 6 bases and J 1 base, with 13 bases left between them. Per the germline V gene, CDR1 is LNHDA and CDR2 is SQIVND (reference sequence). The CDR3 consists of 15 residues. CDR3 protein: CASRRGGESNQPQHF. Here the CDR3 DNA reads TGTGCCAGTAGGAGGGGTGGAGAAAGCAATCAGCCCCAGCATTTT.

The V and J genes are TRBV7-9 and TRBJ1-2; 10 nucleotides line up with TRBD1. Trimming removed 3 bases from V and 4 bases from J; junction bases left unmatched: 5. CDR3 length equals 15 residues. In germline, CDR1 is SEHNR, CDR2 FQNEAQ (reference sequence). The CDR3: CASSLAGTGVYGYTF. CDR3 nucleotides: TGTGCCAGCAGCTTGGCCGGGACAGGGGTCTATGGCTACACCTTC.

In nucleotides, the CDR3 is TGTGCCAGCAGTGACTCGGGTGGCTCAGATACGCAGTATTTT. Its translation is CASSDSGGSDTQYF. The chain links TRBV6-4 to TRBJ2-3; D is ambiguous. The V end was cut by 0 bases, the J end by 4 bases, with 8 bases between. Germline assignment: CDR1 MRHNA and CDR2 SNTAGT. This CDR3 comprises 14 residues.

V and J are TRBV30 and TRBJ1-2, with TRBD1 matching 8 bases. V trimming: 3 bases; J trimming: 8 bases; junction bases outside the gene matches: 8. CDR3 length: 13 amino acids. Germline V gene data show CDR1 as GTSNPN and CDR2 as SVGIG (reference sequence). CDR3 loop: CAWSRDRPRGYTF. As DNA, the CDR3 is TGTGCCTGGAGCCGGGACAGGCCCCGAGGCTACACCTTC.

V usage is TRBV25-1 and J usage is TRBJ1-3, with TRBD1 as a possible D gene (6 bases). CDR3 length equals 14 residues. In germline, CDR1 is MGHDK, CDR2 SYGVNS. The ends were cut back, 3 bases at V and 4 bases at J, with 10 bases in the middle. The CDR3 loop reads CASSDPGAGNTIYF. CDR3 DNA sequence: TGTGCCAGCAGTGACCCAGGGGCCGGAAACACCATATATTTT.

Judged by abundance, this clone is medium-sized (0.01 to 0.1%). The V call is TRBV2, the J call TRBJ1-5; 8 bases are a match to TRBD1. Per the germline V gene, CDR1 is SNHLY and CDR2 is FYNNEI. Unmatched junction bases numbered 8, after V lost 9 bases and J lost 4 bases. The CDR3 is made up of 14 amino acids. CDR3 loop: CARGGTGGNQPQHF. In DNA form, the CDR3 reads TGTGCCAGGGGAGGTACAGGGGGAAATCAGCCCCAGCATTTT.